The rows below give T cell receptor beta chains drawn from one sample of a study of STAT3 mutations in large granular lymphocyte leukemia. Repertoires were generated with immunoSEQ multiplex PCR, while TCRdb's copy carries only in-frame clones and drops some. The sample has about 16,000 clones; 80% to 90% are singletons. The sequenced sample was peripheral blood mononuclear cells. The receptor set was obtained from a man aged 45 to 65 with T-cell large granular lymphocyte leukemia. Some clones in this sample may be carry-over from other donors' samples. CDR3s include the opening cysteine and the closing phenylalanine or tryptophan. The D gene is left open where the match is weak. The size of a clone is reported for some rows only, either as once, few or many, or as a class for expanded clones.

CDR3aa: CASASTGGNSGANVLTF
CDR3nt: TGCGCCAGCGCCAGTACAGGGGGTAACTCTGGGGCCAACGTCCTGACTTTC
v_gene: TRBV4-1
abundance: -
d_gene: TRBD1
j_gene: TRBJ2-6

CDR3aa: CASSEIDGTYEQYF
CDR3nt: TGTGCCAGCTCGGAGATCGATGGGACATACGAGCAGTACTTC
v_gene: TRBV18
abundance: -
d_gene: -
j_gene: TRBJ2-7

CDR3aa: CASSLDPSSETQYF
CDR3nt: TGTGCCAGCAGCTTAGATCCATCATCGGAGACCCAGTACTTC
v_gene: TRBV7-2
abundance: -
d_gene: -
j_gene: TRBJ2-5

CDR3aa: CASSQGGGGADEQFF
CDR3nt: TGTGCCAGCAGCCAAGGGGGCGGGGGGGCGGATGAGCAGTTCTTC
v_gene: TRBV4-2
abundance: -
d_gene: TRBD2
j_gene: TRBJ2-1

CDR3aa: CASSFGAGEYYEQYF
CDR3nt: TGTGCCAGCAGCTTTGGGGCGGGGGAGTACTACGAGCAGTACTTC
v_gene: TRBV5-6
abundance: -
d_gene: TRBD2
j_gene: TRBJ2-7

CDR3aa: CASSDYRGRGDTQYF
CDR3nt: TGTGCCAGCAGCGACTACAGGGGGCGCGGGGATACGCAGTATTTT
v_gene: TRBV11-2
abundance: -
d_gene: TRBD1
j_gene: TRBJ2-3

CDR3aa: CAWSVESYQETQYF
CDR3nt: TGTGCCTGGAGTGTGGAAAGTTACCAAGAGACCCAGTACTTC
v_gene: TRBV30
abundance: -
d_gene: -
j_gene: TRBJ2-5

CDR3aa: CASSFDTSVRNEQFF
CDR3nt: TGTGCCAGCAGCTTCGACACCTCGGTACGTAATGAGCAGTTCTTC
v_gene: TRBV7-8
abundance: -
d_gene: -
j_gene: TRBJ2-1

CDR3aa: CASSDLAGGPDTQYF
CDR3nt: TGCGCCAGCAGCGATCTAGCGGGGGGCCCAGATACGCAGTATTTT
v_gene: TRBV5-1
abundance: -
d_gene: TRBD2
j_gene: TRBJ2-3

CDR3aa: CASSPQDREKLFF
CDR3nt: TGTGCCAGCAGTCCTCAGGACAGGGAAAAACTGTTTTTT
v_gene: TRBV28
abundance: -
d_gene: TRBD1
j_gene: TRBJ1-4

CDR3aa: CASSFSGGGETQYF
CDR3nt: TGTGCCAGCAGCTTTTCAGGGGGGGGAGAGACCCAGTACTTC
v_gene: TRBV5-6
abundance: few
d_gene: -
j_gene: TRBJ2-5

CDR3aa: CASSHTGAPWGTYEQYF
CDR3nt: TGTGCCAGCAGCCATACAGGGGCCCCGTGGGGTACCTACGAGCAGTACTTC
v_gene: TRBV11-2
abundance: -
d_gene: TRBD1
j_gene: TRBJ2-7

CDR3aa: CASRLGSATNEKLFF
CDR3nt: TGTGCAAGTCGCTTAGGGTCTGCAACTAATGAAAAACTGTTTTTT
v_gene: TRBV12-2
abundance: -
d_gene: -
j_gene: TRBJ1-4

CDR3aa: CASSTLPGARYEQYF
CDR3nt: TGTGCCAGCAGCACCCTTCCGGGGGCACGATACGAGCAGTACTTC
v_gene: TRBV7-9
abundance: -
d_gene: -
j_gene: TRBJ2-7

CDR3aa: CATAGTANQPQHF
CDR3nt: TGTGCCACCGCCGGGACAGCTAATCAGCCCCAGCATTTT
v_gene: TRBV9
abundance: -
d_gene: TRBD1
j_gene: TRBJ1-5

CDR3aa: CASSLGRTVYSGNTIYF
CDR3nt: TGTGCCAGCAGCTTAGGCCGGACAGTTTACTCTGGAAACACCATATATTTT
v_gene: TRBV7-8
abundance: -
d_gene: -
j_gene: TRBJ1-3

CDR3aa: CASSFRELNSPLHF
CDR3nt: TGTGCCAGCAGCTTCAGGGAGCTAAATTCACCCCTCCACTTT
v_gene: TRBV13
abundance: -
d_gene: -
j_gene: TRBJ1-6

CDR3aa: CASSLWPSMNTEAFF
CDR3nt: TGTGCCAGCAGTTTATGGCCGAGTATGAACACTGAAGCTTTCTTT
v_gene: TRBV28
abundance: -
d_gene: -
j_gene: TRBJ1-1

CDR3aa: CASRGTGGYGYTF
CDR3nt: TGTGCCAGCAGGGGGACAGGGGGCTATGGCTACACCTTC
v_gene: TRBV2
abundance: -
d_gene: TRBD1
j_gene: TRBJ1-2

CDR3aa: CASSTSLVGGNTIYF
CDR3nt: TGTGCCAGTAGTACCTCATTAGTCGGAGGAAACACCATATATTTT
v_gene: TRBV19
abundance: -
d_gene: -
j_gene: TRBJ1-3

CDR3aa: CASSSAGSGDTQYF
CDR3nt: TGCGCCAGCAGCTCGGCGGGATCCGGGGATACGCAGTATTTT
v_gene: TRBV5-1
abundance: -
d_gene: -
j_gene: TRBJ2-3

CDR3aa: CASSLVLATTYEQYF
CDR3nt: TGCGCCAGCAGCTTGGTGCTGGCGACCACCTACGAGCAGTACTTC
v_gene: TRBV5-1
abundance: -
d_gene: -
j_gene: TRBJ2-7

CDR3aa: CASSQDRQGGTRRETQYF
CDR3nt: TGCGCCAGCAGCCAAGATCGTCAGGGGGGGACTAGGAGGGAGACCCAGTACTTC
v_gene: TRBV4-3
abundance: -
d_gene: -
j_gene: TRBJ2-5

CDR3aa: CASSLGTDNSPLHF
CDR3nt: TGCGCCAGCAGCTTGGGGACAGATAATTCACCCCTCCACTTT
v_gene: TRBV5-1
abundance: -
d_gene: -
j_gene: TRBJ1-6

CDR3aa: CASSPTGQEIYGYTF
CDR3nt: TGTGCCAGCTCACCAACGGGGCAGGAGATTTATGGCTACACCTTC
v_gene: TRBV18
abundance: -
d_gene: -
j_gene: TRBJ1-2

CDR3aa: CASSGSRGRNQPQHF
CDR3nt: TGTGCCAGCAGTGGTTCCAGGGGGCGGAATCAGCCCCAGCATTTT
v_gene: TRBV27
abundance: -
d_gene: TRBD1
j_gene: TRBJ1-5

CDR3aa: CSVGRGNTEAFF
CDR3nt: TGCAGCGTCGGTAGGGGAAACACTGAAGCTTTCTTT
v_gene: TRBV29-1
abundance: -
d_gene: -
j_gene: TRBJ1-1

CDR3aa: CASSPGEGGYEQYF
CDR3nt: TGTGCCAGCAGCCCTGGAGAGGGTGGGTACGAGCAGTACTTC
v_gene: TRBV7-6
abundance: -
d_gene: -
j_gene: TRBJ2-7

CDR3aa: CASSVGAQDRASYEQYF
CDR3nt: TGCGCCAGCAGCGTTGGGGCCCAAGACAGGGCCTCCTACGAGCAGTACTTC
v_gene: TRBV5-1
abundance: -
d_gene: TRBD1
j_gene: TRBJ2-7

CDR3aa: CASSQGQLANYGYTF
CDR3nt: TGCGCCAGCAGCCAAGGACAGCTTGCTAACTATGGCTACACCTTC
v_gene: TRBV4-1
abundance: -
d_gene: -
j_gene: TRBJ1-2

CDR3aa: CASSPPYPTNYGYTF
CDR3nt: TGTGCCAGCTCACCGCCCTACCCCACTAACTATGGCTACACCTTC
v_gene: TRBV18
abundance: -
d_gene: -
j_gene: TRBJ1-2

CDR3aa: CSAKGPGAQHF
CDR3nt: TGCAGTGCTAAGGGGCCTGGGGCCCAGCATTTT
v_gene: TRBV20-1
abundance: -
d_gene: -
j_gene: TRBJ1-5

CDR3aa: CASSPPGLQETQYF
CDR3nt: TGTGCCAGCTCACCGCCGGGACTACAAGAGACCCAGTACTTC
v_gene: TRBV18
abundance: -
d_gene: TRBD2
j_gene: TRBJ2-5

CDR3aa: CASSQDIGPHYGYTF
CDR3nt: TGCGCCAGCAGCCAAGATATAGGTCCTCACTATGGCTACACCTTC
v_gene: TRBV4-1
abundance: -
d_gene: -
j_gene: TRBJ1-2

CDR3aa: CASSFWASGTYEQYF
CDR3nt: TGTGCCAGCAGTTTTTGGGCTAGCGGAACCTACGAGCAGTACTTC
v_gene: TRBV27
abundance: -
d_gene: TRBD2
j_gene: TRBJ2-7

CDR3aa: CASSQAAGLGEQYF
CDR3nt: TGCGCCAGCAGCCAAGCGGCTGGCCTGGGCGAGCAGTACTTC
v_gene: TRBV4-1
abundance: -
d_gene: -
j_gene: TRBJ2-7

CDR3aa: CASSQDTGRGITDTQYF
CDR3nt: TGTGCCAGCAGCCAAGACACCGGGCGGGGGATCACAGATACGCAGTATTTT
v_gene: TRBV4-2
abundance: once
d_gene: TRBD2
j_gene: TRBJ2-3

CDR3aa: CASSRLAGKETQYF
CDR3nt: TGTGCCAGCAGCCGGCTAGCTGGTAAAGAGACCCAGTACTTC
v_gene: TRBV4-2
abundance: -
d_gene: -
j_gene: TRBJ2-5

CDR3aa: CASSLVWLAGGLDTQYF
CDR3nt: TGTGCCAGCAGCTTAGTCTGGCTAGCGGGAGGGTTGGATACGCAGTATTTT
v_gene: TRBV7-9
abundance: -
d_gene: TRBD2
j_gene: TRBJ2-3

CDR3aa: CASSLAVTEKLFF
CDR3nt: TGTGCCAGCAGCTTAGCCGTGACCGAAAAACTGTTTTTT
v_gene: TRBV7-9
abundance: few
d_gene: -
j_gene: TRBJ1-4

CDR3aa: CASSLGTSGSGPYNEQFF
CDR3nt: TGTGCCAGCAGCCTTGGGACTAGCGGGAGCGGGCCCTACAATGAGCAGTTCTTC
v_gene: TRBV2
abundance: -
d_gene: TRBD2
j_gene: TRBJ2-1

CDR3aa: CASSPGLAGGHNEQFF
CDR3nt: TGCGCCAGCAGCCCGGGACTAGCGGGAGGGCACAATGAGCAGTTCTTC
v_gene: TRBV5-1
abundance: -
d_gene: TRBD2
j_gene: TRBJ2-1

CDR3aa: CASSHGRLDSLDEQYF
CDR3nt: TGTGCCAGCAGCCACGGACGTCTCGACTCCCTCGACGAGCAGTACTTC
v_gene: TRBV7-8
abundance: -
d_gene: -
j_gene: TRBJ2-7

CDR3aa: CASSSYGHDRTSYEQYF
CDR3nt: TGTGCCAGCAGCTCTTATGGGCACGACAGGACCTCCTACGAGCAGTACTTC
v_gene: TRBV5-6
abundance: -
d_gene: -
j_gene: TRBJ2-7

CDR3aa: CAWSGGSNQPQHF
CDR3nt: TGTGCCTGGAGTGGGGGGAGCAATCAGCCCCAGCATTTT
v_gene: TRBV30
abundance: -
d_gene: -
j_gene: TRBJ1-5

CDR3aa: CASSPPSGAHEQYF
CDR3nt: TGCGCCAGCAGCCCCCCTAGCGGAGCCCACGAGCAGTACTTC
v_gene: TRBV4-3
abundance: -
d_gene: TRBD2
j_gene: TRBJ2-7

CDR3aa: CASNKGGSTDTQYF
CDR3nt: TGTGCCAGCAACAAAGGAGGCAGCACAGATACGCAGTATTTT
v_gene: TRBV7-2
abundance: few
d_gene: -
j_gene: TRBJ2-3

CDR3aa: CASSVQGAGGSPLHF
CDR3nt: TGTGCCAGCAGCGTACAGGGGGCTGGGGGTTCACCCCTCCACTTT
v_gene: TRBV7-8
abundance: -
d_gene: TRBD1
j_gene: TRBJ1-6

CDR3aa: CASSERGGTDTQYF
CDR3nt: TGTGCCAGCAGTGAGCGGGGGGGCACAGATACGCAGTATTTT
v_gene: TRBV6-4
abundance: few
d_gene: TRBD2
j_gene: TRBJ2-3

CDR3aa: CASSALAGKPYEQYF
CDR3nt: TGTGCCAGCAGCGCTCTAGCGGGCAAGCCCTACGAGCAGTACTTC
v_gene: TRBV14
abundance: -
d_gene: TRBD2
j_gene: TRBJ2-7

CDR3aa: CASSYSTGGKLFF
CDR3nt: TGTGCCAGCAGTTACTCGACGGGGGGAAAACTGTTTTTT
v_gene: TRBV6-5
abundance: -
d_gene: -
j_gene: TRBJ1-4

CDR3aa: CASSQDLAGAYNEQFF
CDR3nt: TGTGCCAGCAGCCAAGATTTAGCGGGGGCCTACAATGAGCAGTTCTTC
v_gene: TRBV4-2
abundance: few
d_gene: TRBD2
j_gene: TRBJ2-1

CDR3aa: CASSLSGEREQFF
CDR3nt: TGTGCCAGCAGTTTATCGGGGGAAAGGGAGCAGTTCTTC
v_gene: TRBV27
abundance: -
d_gene: -
j_gene: TRBJ2-1